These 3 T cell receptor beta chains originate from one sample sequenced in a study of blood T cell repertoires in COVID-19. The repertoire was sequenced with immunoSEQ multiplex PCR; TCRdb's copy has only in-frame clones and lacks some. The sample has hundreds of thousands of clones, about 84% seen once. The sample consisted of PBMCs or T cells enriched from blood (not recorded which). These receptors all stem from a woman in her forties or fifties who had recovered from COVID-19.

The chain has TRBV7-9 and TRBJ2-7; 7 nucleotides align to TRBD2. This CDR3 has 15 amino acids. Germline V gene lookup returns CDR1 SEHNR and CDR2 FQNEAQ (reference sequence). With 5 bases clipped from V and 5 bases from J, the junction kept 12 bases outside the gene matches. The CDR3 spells CASSLTREASDEQYF. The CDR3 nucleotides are TGTGCCAGCAGCCTTACTCGGGAGGCGAGCGACGAGCAGTACTTC. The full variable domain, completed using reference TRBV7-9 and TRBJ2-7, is DTGVSQNPRHKITKRGQNVTFRCDPISEHNRLYWYRQTLGQGPEFLTYFQNEAQLEKSRLLSDRFSAERPKGSFSTLEIQRTEQGDSAMYLCASSLTREASDEQYFGPGTRLTVT.

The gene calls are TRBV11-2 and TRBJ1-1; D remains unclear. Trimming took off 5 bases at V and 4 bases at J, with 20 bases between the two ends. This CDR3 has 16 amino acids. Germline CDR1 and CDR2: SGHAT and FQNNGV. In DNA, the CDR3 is TGTGCCAGCAGCACCGGTGGATTGGAGGGAGCCACTGAAGCTTTCTTT. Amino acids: CASSTGGLEGATEAFF.

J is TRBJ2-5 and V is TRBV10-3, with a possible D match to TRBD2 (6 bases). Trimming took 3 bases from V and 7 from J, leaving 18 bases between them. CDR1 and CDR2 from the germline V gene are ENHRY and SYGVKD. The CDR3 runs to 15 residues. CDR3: CAISEGTGRGATQYF. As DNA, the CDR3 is TGTGCCATCAGTGAAGGGACTGGGCGGGGAGCGACCCAGTACTTC.